This TCR beta chain was captured in a study of shared clonotypes between healthy human individuals. The study drew all its donors from Caucasian adults living in Nashville, Tennessee. As regards this clone: The antigen is not known.

Study outcomes and limitations: What naive subsets generally showed was a larger estimated richness than memory subsets showed.

Every immunoSEQ plate was one replicate of a subset's evenly spread DNA. Repertoires were generated with immunoSEQ multiplex PCR, while TCRdb's copy carries only in-frame clones and drops some. In the table there are about 2.3 million clones, about nine tenths of which are singletons. The CDR3 is 14 residues long. Deletions cut 5 bases from V and 4 bases from J, with 14 bases between. In germline, CDR1 is MDHEN, CDR2 SYDVKM. The clonotype originates from a man in his late teens or twenties in good health. Some clones in this sample may be carry-over from other donors' samples. The sample comprised naive CD4+ T cells from PBMCs. This sample's subset: CD45RA+ positively selected. The chain carries TRBV28 and TRBJ1-2, with D tentatively TRBD1 (6 bases). The CDR3 nucleotides are TGTGCCAGCAGTCTAGACAGGTATAGCTATGGCTACACCTTC. This codes for CASSLDRYSYGYTF.